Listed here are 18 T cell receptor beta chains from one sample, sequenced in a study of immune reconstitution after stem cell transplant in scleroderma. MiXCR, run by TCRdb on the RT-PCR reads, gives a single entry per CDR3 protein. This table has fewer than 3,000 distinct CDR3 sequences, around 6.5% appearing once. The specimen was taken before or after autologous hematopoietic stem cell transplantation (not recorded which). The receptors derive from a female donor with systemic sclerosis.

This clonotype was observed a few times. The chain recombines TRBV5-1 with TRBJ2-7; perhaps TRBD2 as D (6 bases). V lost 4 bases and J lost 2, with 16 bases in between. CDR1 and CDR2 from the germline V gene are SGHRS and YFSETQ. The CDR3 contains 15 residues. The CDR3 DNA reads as TGCGCCAGCAGCACACCCGGAGGGCTGGCCTACGAGCAGTACTTC. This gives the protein CASSTPGGLAYEQYF.

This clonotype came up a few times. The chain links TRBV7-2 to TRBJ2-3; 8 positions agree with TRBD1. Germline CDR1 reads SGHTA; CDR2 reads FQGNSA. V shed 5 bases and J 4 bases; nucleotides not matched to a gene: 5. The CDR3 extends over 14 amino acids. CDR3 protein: CASSPGQGPDTQYF. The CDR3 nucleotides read TGTGCCAGCAGCCCTGGACAGGGCCCAGATACGCAGTATTTT.

The CDR3 DNA reads as TGTGCCAGCAGTGAAGCTGCAGGGGGAGGCTATGGCTACACCTTC. This gives the protein CASSEAAGGGYGYTF. The gene calls are TRBV2 and TRBJ1-2; 7 bases match TRBD1. The CDR3 has 15 amino acids. V was clipped by 0 bases and J by 4 bases; unmatched bases: 5. Germline V CDR1 and CDR2: SNHLY, FYNNEI.

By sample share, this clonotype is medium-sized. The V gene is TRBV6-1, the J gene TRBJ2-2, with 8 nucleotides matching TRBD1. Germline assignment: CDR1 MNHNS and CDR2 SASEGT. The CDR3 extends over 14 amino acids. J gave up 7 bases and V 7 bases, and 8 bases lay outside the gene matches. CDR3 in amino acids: CASTEQGASGELFF. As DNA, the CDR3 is TGTGCCAGCACCGAGCAGGGGGCGAGCGGGGAGCTGTTTTTT.

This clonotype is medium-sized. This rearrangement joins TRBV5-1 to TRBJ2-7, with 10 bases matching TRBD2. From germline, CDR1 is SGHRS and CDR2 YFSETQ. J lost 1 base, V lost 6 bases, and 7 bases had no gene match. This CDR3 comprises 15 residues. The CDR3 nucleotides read TGCGCCAGCAACTCCTTAGCGGGAGGATCCTACGAGCAGTACTTC. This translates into CASNSLAGGSYEQYF. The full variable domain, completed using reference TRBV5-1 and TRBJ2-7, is KAGVTQTPRYLIKTRGQQVTLSCSPISGHRSVSWYQQTPGQGLQFLFEYFSETQRNKGNFPGRFSGRQFSNSRSEMNVSTLELGDSALYLCASNSLAGGSYEQYFGPGTRLTVT.

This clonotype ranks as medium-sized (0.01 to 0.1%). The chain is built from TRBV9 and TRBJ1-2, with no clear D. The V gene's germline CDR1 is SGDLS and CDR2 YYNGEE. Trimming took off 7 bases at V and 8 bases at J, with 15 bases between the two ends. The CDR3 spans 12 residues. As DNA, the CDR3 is TGTGCCAGCCCCCCATGGGGTGACGGCTACACCTTC. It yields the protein CASPPWGDGYTF.

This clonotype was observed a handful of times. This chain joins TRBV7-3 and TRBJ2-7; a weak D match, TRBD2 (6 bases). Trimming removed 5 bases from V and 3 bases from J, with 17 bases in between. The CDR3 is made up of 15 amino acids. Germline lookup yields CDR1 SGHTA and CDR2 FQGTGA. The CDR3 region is CASSHGAPGVYEQYF. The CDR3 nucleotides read TGTGCCAGCAGCCATGGGGCACCGGGAGTCTACGAGCAGTACTTC.

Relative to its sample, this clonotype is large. CDR3 nucleotides: TGTGCCAGCAGTTACCCTCGCGGGGGGATCGATGAGCAGTTCTTC. It yields the protein CASSYPRGGIDEQFF. The rearrangement links TRBV6-2 or TRBV6-3 to TRBJ2-1, with 8 bases that match TRBD2. Germline CDR1 is MNHEY and CDR2 is SVGEGT. The J segment lost 8 bases and the V segment lost 2 bases, leaving 8 bases of the junction unmatched. The CDR3 covers 15 residues.

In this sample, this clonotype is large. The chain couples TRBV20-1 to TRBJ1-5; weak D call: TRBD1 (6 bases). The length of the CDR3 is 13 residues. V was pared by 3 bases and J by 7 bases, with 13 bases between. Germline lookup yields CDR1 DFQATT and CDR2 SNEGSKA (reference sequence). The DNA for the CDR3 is TGCAGTGCTAGTCCGGGGGGCGACCAGCCCCAGCATTTT. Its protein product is CSASPGGDQPQHF.

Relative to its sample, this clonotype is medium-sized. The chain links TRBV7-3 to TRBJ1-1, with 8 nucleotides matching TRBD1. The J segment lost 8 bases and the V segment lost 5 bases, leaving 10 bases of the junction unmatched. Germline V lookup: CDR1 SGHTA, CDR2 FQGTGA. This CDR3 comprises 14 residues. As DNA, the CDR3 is TGTGCCAGCAGCCCCCGAGGACAGGGAGCCGAAGCTTTCTTT. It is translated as CASSPRGQGAEAFF.

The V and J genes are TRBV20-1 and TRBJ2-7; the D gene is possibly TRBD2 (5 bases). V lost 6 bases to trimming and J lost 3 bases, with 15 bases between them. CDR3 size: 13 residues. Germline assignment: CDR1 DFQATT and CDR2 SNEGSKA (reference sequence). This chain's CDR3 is CSARRIVLYEQYF. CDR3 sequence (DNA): TGCAGTGCACGGAGGATTGTCCTCTACGAGCAGTACTTC.

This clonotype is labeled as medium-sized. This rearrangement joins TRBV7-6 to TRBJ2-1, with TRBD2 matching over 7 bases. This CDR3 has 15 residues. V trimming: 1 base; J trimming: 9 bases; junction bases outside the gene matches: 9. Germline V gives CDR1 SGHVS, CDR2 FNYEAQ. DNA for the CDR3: TGTGCCAGCAGCTTAGGTCCAGGGAGGGCTAGTGAGCAGTTCTTC. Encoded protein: CASSLGPGRASEQFF.

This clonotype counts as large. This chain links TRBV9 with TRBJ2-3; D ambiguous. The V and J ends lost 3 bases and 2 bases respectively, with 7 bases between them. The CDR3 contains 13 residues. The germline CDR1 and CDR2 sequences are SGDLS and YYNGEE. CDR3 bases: TGTGCCAGCAGCGCGGATGACACAGATACGCAGTATTTT. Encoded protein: CASSADDTDTQYF.

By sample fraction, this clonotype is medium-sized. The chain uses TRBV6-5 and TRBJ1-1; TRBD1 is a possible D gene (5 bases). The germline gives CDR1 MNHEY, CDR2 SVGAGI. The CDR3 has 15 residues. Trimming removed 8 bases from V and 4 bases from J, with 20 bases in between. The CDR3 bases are TGTGCCAGCCACGACAGAATAGCTGTGGTCACTGAAGCTTTCTTT. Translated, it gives CASHDRIAVVTEAFF.

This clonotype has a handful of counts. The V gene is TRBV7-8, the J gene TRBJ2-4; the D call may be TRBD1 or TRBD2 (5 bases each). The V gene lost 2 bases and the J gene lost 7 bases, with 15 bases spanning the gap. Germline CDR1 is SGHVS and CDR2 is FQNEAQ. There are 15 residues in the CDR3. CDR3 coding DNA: TGTGCCAGCAGCTTATCGGGGCCCCCAAGGAACATTCAGTACTTC. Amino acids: CASSLSGPPRNIQYF.

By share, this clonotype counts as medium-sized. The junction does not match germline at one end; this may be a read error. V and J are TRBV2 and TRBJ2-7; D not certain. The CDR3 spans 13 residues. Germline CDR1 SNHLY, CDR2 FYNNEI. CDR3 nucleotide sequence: TGTGCCAGCAATGAACCCTTTACCTACGAGCAGTACTTC. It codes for CASNEPFTYEQYF.

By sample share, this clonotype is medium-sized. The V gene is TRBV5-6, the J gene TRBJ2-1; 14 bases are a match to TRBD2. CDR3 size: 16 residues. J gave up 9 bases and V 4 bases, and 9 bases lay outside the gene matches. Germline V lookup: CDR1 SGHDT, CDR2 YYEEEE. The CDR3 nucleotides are TGTGCCAGCAGCACCGCCGGGACTAGCGGGGGTTCTGAGCAGTTCTTC. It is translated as CASSTAGTSGGSEQFF.

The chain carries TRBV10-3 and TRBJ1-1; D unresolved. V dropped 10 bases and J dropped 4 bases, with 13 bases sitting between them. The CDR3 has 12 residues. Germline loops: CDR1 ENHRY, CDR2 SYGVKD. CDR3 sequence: CATGPSGTEAFF. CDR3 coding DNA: TGTGCCACCGGGCCGTCTGGCACTGAAGCTTTCTTT.